What follows is one T cell receptor (beta chain) and its context. Original processing notes: By means of reference gene primer amplification, nucleated cell counts were estimated. The table came from immunoSEQ multiplex PCR; TCRdb's copy has only in-frame clones and leaves some out. Clonal size and the V and J genes are those of that table, whereas D and trimming came from the DNA. The sample records 200,000 to 300,000 clones, approximately 83% being singletons. Germline lookup yields CDR1 KGHDR and CDR2 SFDVKD. V lost 10 bases and J lost 2, with 16 bases in between. The CDR3 totals 14 residues. The data stem from a study of blood T cell repertoires in COVID-19. About the study: The United States, Italy and Spain were the sources of the acute and convalescent COVID-19 samples. PBMCs, B-cell-depleted T cells, or T cells were the source of the cDNA or gDNA that made up the material.

Sequencing input: peripheral blood. The rearrangement joins TRBV24-1 to TRBJ2-5; a weak D match, TRBD2 (5 bases). The clonotype was recovered from a woman aged 25 to 45 who had recovered from COVID-19. The DNA for the CDR3 is TGTGCCACTACCGACCCGACTAAACAAGAGACCCAGTACTTC. It is translated as CATTDPTKQETQYF.